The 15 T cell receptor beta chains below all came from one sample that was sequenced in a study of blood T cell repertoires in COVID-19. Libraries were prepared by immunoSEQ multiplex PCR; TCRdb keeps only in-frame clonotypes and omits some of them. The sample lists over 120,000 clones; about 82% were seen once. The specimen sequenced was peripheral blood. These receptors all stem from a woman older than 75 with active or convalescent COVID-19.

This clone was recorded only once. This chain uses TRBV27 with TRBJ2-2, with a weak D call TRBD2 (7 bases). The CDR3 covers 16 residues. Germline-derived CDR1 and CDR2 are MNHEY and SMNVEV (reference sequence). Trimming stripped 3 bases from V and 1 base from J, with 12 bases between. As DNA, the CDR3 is TGTGCCAGCAGTTTGCGGGGGCGGTTGAACACCGGGGAGCTGTTTTTT. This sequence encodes CASSLRGRLNTGELFF.

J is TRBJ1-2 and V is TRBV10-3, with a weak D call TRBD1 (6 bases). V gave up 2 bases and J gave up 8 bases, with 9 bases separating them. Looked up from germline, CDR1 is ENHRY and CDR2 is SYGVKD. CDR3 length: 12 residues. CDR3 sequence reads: CAISEGGAGYTF. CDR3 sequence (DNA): TGTGCCATCAGTGAGGGGGGCGCAGGCTACACCTTC.

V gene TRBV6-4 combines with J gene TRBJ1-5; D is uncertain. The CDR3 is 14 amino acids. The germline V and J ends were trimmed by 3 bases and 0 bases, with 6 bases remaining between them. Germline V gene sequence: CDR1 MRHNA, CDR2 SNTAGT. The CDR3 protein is CASSEQYSNQPQHF. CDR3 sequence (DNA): TGTGCCAGCAGTGAACAGTATAGCAATCAGCCCCAGCATTTT.

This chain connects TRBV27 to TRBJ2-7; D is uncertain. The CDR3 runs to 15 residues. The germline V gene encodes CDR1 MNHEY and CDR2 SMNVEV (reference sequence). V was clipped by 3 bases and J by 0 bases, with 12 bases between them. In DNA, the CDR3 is TGTGCCAGCAGTTTCCTTCAAGGAGTCTCCTACGAGCAGTACTTC. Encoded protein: CASSFLQGVSYEQYF.

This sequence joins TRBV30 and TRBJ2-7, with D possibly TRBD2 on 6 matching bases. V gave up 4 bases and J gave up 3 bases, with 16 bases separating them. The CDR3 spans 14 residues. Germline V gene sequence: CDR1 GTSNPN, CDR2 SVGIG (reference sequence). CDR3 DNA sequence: TGTGCCTGGACCTCTCGGGGGAGAATCTACGAGCAGTACTTC. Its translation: CAWTSRGRIYEQYF.

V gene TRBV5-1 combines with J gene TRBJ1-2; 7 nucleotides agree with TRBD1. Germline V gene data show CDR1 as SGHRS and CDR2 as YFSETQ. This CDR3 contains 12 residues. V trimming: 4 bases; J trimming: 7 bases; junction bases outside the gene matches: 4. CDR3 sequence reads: CASSRDRAGYTF. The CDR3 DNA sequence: TGCGCCAGCAGCCGAGACAGGGCTGGCTACACCTTC.

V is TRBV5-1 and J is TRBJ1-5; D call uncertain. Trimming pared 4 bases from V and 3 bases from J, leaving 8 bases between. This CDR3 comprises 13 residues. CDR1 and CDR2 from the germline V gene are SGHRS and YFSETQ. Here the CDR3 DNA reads TGCGCCAGCAGCGTAGCCCTCAATCAGCCCCAGCATTTT. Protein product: CASSVALNQPQHF.

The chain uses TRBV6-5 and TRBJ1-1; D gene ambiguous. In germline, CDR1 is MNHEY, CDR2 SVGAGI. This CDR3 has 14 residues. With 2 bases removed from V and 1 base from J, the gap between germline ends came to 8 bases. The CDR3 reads CASSYTTGNTEAFF. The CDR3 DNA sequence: TGTGCCAGCAGTTACACGACGGGGAACACTGAAGCTTTCTTT.

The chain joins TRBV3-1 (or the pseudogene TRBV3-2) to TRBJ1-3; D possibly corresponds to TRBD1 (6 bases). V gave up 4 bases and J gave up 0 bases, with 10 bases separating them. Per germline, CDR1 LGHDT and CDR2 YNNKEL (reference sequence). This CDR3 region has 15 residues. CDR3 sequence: CASSRTEFSGNTIYF. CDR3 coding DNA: TGTGCCAGCAGCCGGACAGAGTTCTCTGGAAACACCATATATTTT.

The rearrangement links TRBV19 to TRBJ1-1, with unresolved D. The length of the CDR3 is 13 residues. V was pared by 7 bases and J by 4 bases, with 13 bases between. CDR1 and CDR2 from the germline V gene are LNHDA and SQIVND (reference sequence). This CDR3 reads CASTPYSRTEAFF. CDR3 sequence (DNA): TGTGCCAGTACCCCGTACAGTCGCACTGAAGCTTTCTTT. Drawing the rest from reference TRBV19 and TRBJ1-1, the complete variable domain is DGGITQSPKYLFRKEGQNVTLSCEQNLNHDAMYWYRQDPGQGLRLIYYSQIVNDFQKGDIAEGYSVSREKKESFPLTVTSAQKNPTAFYLCASTPYSRTEAFFGQGTRLTVV.

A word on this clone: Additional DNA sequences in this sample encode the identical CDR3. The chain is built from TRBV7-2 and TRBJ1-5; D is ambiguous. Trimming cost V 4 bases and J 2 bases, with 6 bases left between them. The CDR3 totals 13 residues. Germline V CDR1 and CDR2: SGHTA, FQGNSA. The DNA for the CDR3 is TGTGCCAGCAGCTCAGTGGGCAATCAGCCCCAGCATTTT. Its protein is CASSSVGNQPQHF. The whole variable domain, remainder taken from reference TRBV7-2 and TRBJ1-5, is GAGVSQSPSNKVTEKGKDVELRCDPISGHTALYWYRQSLGQGLEFLIYFQGNSAPDKSGLPSDRFSAERTGGSVSTLTIQRTQQEDSAVYLCASSSVGNQPQHFGDGTRLSIL.

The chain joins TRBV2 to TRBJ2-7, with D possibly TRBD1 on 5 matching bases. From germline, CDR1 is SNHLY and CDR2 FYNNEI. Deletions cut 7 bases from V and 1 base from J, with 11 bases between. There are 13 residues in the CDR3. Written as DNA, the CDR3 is TGTGCCAGCACTACACAGGAGTCCTACGAGCAGTACTTC. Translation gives CASTTQESYEQYF. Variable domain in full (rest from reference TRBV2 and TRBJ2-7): EPEVTQTPSHQVTQMGQEVILRCVPISNHLYFYWYRQILGQKVEFLVSFYNNEISEKSEIFDDQFSVERPDGSNFTLKIRSTKLEDSAMYFCASTTQESYEQYFGPGTRLTVT.

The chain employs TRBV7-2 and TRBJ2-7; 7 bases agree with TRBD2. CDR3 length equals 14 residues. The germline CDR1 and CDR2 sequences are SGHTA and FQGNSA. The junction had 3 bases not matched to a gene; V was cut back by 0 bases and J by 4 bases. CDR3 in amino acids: CASSLAGLNYEQYF. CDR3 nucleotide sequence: TGTGCCAGCAGCTTAGCGGGACTAAATTACGAGCAGTACTTC. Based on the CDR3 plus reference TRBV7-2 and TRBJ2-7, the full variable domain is GAGVSQSPSNKVTEKGKDVELRCDPISGHTALYWYRQSLGQGLEFLIYFQGNSAPDKSGLPSDRFSAERTGGSVSTLTIQRTQQEDSAVYLCASSLAGLNYEQYFGPGTRLTVT.

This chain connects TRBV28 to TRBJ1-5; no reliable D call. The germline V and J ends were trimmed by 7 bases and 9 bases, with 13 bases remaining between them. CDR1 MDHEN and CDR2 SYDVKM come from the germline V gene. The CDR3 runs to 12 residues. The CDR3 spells CASIPGVGPQHF. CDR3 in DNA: TGTGCCAGCATCCCCGGGGTAGGGCCCCAGCATTTT.

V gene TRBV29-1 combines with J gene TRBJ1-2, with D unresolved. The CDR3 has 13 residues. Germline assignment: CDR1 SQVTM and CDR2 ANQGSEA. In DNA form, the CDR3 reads TGCAGTATGAGAGGAGCCACTAGCTATGGCTACACCTTC. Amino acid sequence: CSMRGATSYGYTF.